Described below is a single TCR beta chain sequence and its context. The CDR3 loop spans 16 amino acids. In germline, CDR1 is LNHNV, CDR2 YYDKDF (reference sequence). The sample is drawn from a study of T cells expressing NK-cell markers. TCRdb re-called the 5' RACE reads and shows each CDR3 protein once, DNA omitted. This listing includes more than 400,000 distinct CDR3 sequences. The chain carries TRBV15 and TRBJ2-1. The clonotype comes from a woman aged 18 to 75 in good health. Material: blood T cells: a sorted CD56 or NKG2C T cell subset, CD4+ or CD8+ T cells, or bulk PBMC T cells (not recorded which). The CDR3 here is CATSRGPSSSYNEQFF. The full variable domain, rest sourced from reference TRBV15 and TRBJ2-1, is DAMVIQNPRYQVTQFGKPVTLSCSQTLNHNVMYWYQQKSSQAPKLLFHYYDKDFNNEADTPDNFQSRRPNTSFCFLDIRSPGLGDTAMYLCATSRGPSSSYNEQFFGPGTRLTVL.